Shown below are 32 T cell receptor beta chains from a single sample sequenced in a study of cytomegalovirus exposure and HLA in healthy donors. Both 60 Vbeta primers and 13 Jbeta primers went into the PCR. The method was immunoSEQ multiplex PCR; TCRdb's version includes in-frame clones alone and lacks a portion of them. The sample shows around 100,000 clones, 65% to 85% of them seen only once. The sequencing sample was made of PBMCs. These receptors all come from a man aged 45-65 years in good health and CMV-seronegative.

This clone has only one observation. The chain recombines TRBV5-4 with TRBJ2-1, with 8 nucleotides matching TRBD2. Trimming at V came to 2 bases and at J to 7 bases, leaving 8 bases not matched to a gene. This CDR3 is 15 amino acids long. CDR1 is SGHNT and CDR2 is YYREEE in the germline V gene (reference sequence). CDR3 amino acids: CASSFTSGRGNEQFF. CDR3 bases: TGTGCCAGCAGCTTCACTAGCGGTAGGGGGAATGAGCAGTTCTTC. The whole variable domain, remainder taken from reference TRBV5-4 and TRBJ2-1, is ETGVTQSPTHLIKTRGQQVTLRCSSQSGHNTVSWYQQALGQGPQFIFQYYREEENGRGNFPPRFSGLQFPNYSSELNVNALELDDSALYLCASSFTSGRGNEQFFGPGTRLTVL.

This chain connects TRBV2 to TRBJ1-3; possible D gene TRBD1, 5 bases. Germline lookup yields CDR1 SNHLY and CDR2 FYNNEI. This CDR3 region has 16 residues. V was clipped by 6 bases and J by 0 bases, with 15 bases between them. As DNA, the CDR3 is TGTGCCAGCAGCTTAGACAGACAGAGCTCTGGAAACACCATATATTTT. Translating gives CASSLDRQSSGNTIYF. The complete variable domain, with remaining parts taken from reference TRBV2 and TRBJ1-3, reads EPEVTQTPSHQVTQMGQEVILRCVPISNHLYFYWYRQILGQKVEFLVSFYNNEISEKSEIFDDQFSVERPDGSNFTLKIRSTKLEDSAMYFCASSLDRQSSGNTIYFGEGSWLTVV.

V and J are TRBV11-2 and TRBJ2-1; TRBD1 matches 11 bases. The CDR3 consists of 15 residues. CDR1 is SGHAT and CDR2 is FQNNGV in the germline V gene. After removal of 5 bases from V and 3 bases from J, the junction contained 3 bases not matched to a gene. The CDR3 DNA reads TGTGCCAGCAGCCCAGGGACAGGGGGCTACAATGAGCAGTTCTTC. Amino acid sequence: CASSPGTGGYNEQFF.

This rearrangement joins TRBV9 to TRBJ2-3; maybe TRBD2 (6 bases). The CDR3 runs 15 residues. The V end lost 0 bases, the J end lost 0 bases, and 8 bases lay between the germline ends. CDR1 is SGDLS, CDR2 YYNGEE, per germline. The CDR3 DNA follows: TGTGCCAGCAGCGTAGAGGGACTCAGCACAGATACGCAGTATTTT. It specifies CASSVEGLSTDTQYF. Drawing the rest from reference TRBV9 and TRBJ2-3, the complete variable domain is DSGVTQTPKHLITATGQRVTLRCSPRSGDLSVYWYQQSLDQGLQFLIQYYNGEERAKGNILERFSAQQFPDLHSELNLSSLELGDSALYFCASSVEGLSTDTQYFGPGTRLTVL.

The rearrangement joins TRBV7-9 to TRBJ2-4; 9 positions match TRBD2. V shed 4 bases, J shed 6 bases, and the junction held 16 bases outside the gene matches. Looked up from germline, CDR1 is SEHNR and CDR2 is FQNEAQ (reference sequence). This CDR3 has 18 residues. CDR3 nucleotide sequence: TGTGCCAGCAGCTCTTTTAGCGGGAGCCTCTCGGGTGCAAACATTCAGTACTTC. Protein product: CASSSFSGSLSGANIQYF. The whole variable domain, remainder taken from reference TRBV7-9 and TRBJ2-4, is DTGVSQNPRHKITKRGQNVTFRCDPISEHNRLYWYRQTLGQGPEFLTYFQNEAQLEKSRLLSDRFSAERPKGSFSTLEIQRTEQGDSAMYLCASSSFSGSLSGANIQYFGAGTRLSVL.

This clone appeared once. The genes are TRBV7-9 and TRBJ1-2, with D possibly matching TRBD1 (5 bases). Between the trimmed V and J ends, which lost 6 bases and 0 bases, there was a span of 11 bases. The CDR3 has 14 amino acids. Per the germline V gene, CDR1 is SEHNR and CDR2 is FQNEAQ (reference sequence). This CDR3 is CASSRQQTNYGYTF. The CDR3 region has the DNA TGTGCCAGCAGTCGACAGCAAACTAACTATGGCTACACCTTC. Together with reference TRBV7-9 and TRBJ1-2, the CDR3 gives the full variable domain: DTGVSQNPRHKITKRGQNVTFRCDPISEHNRLYWYRQTLGQGPEFLTYFQNEAQLEKSRLLSDRFSAERPKGSFSTLEIQRTEQGDSAMYLCASSRQQTNYGYTFGSGTRLTVV.

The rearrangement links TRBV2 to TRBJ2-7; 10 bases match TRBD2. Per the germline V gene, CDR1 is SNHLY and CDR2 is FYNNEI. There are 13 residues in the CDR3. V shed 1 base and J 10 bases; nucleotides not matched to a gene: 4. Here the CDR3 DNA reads TGTGCCAGCAGTGAAGGTCTAGCGGGGGCCCAGTACTTC. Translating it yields CASSEGLAGAQYF. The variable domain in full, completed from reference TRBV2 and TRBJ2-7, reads EPEVTQTPSHQVTQMGQEVILRCVPISNHLYFYWYRQILGQKVEFLVSFYNNEISEKSEIFDDQFSVERPDGSNFTLKIRSTKLEDSAMYFCASSEGLAGAQYFGPGTRLTVT.

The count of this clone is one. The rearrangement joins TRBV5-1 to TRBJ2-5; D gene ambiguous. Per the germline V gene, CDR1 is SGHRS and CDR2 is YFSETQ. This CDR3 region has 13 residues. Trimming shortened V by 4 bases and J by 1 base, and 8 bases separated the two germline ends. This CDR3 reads CASSQNTQETQYF. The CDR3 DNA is TGCGCCAGCAGCCAGAACACCCAAGAGACCCAGTACTTC.

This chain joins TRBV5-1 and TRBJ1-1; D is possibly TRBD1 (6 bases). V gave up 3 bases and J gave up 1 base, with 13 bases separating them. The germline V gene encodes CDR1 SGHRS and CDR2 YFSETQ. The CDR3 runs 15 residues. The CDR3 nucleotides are TGCGCCAGCAGCTCTAGGCTACAGGGGAACACTGAAGCTTTCTTT. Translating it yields CASSSRLQGNTEAFF.

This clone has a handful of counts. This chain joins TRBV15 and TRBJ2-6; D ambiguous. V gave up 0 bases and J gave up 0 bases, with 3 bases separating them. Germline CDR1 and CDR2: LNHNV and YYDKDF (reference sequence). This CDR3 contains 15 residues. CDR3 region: CATSRDLSGANVLTF. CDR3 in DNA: TGTGCCACCAGCAGAGACCTCTCTGGGGCCAACGTCCTGACTTTC.

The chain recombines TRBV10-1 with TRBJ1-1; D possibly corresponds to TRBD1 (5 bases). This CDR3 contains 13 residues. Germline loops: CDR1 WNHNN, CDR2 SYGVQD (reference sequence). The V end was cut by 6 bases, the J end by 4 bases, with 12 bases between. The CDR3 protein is CASSSGFFTEAFF. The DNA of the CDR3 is TGCGCCAGCAGCTCAGGGTTTTTCACTGAAGCTTTCTTT.

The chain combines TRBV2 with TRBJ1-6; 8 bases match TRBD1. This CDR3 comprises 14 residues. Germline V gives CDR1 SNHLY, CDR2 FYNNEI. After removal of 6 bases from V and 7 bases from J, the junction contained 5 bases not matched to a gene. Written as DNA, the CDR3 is TGTGCCAGCAGCGGAACAGGGGGAAATTCACCCCTCCACTTT. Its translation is CASSGTGGNSPLHF.

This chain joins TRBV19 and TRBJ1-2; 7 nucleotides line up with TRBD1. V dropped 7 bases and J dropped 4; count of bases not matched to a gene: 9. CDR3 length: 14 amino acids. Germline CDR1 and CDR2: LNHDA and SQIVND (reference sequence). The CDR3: CASTNNRGSYGYTF. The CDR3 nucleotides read TGTGCCAGTACCAATAACAGGGGATCCTATGGCTACACCTTC. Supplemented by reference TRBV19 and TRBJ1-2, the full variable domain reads DGGITQSPKYLFRKEGQNVTLSCEQNLNHDAMYWYRQDPGQGLRLIYYSQIVNDFQKGDIAEGYSVSREKKESFPLTVTSAQKNPTAFYLCASTNNRGSYGYTFGSGTRLTVV.

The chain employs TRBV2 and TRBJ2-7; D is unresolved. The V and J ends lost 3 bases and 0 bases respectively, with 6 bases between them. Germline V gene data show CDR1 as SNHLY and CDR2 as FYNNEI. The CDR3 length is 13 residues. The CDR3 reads CASSETASYEQYF. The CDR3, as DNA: TGTGCCAGCAGTGAGACTGCCTCCTACGAGCAGTACTTC.

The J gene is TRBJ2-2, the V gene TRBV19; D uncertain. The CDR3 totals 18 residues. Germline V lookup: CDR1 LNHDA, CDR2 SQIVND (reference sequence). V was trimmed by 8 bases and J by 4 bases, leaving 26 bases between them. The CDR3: CASVSSINRGLRTGELFF. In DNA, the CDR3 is TGTGCCAGTGTCTCTTCTATCAACCGAGGCCTCCGCACCGGGGAGCTGTTTTTT.

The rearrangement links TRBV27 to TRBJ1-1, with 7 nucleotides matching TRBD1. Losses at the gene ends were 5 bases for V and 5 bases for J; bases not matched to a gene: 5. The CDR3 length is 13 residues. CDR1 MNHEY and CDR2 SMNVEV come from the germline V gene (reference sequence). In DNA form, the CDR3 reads TGTGCCAGCAGTCCGTCAGGGGGAACTGAAGCTTTCTTT. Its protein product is CASSPSGGTEAFF.

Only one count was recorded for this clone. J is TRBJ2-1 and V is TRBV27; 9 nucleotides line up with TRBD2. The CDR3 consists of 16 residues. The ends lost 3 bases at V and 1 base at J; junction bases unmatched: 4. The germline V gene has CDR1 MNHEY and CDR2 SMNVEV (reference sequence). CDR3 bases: TGTGCCAGCAGTTTGTGGCTAGCGGGATCCTACAATGAGCAGTTCTTC. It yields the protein CASSLWLAGSYNEQFF.

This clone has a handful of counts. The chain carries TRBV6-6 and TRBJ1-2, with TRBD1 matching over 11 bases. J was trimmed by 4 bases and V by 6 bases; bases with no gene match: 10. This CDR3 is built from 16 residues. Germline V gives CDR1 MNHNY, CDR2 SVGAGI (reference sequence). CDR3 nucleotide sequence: TGTGCCAGCAGACCGGGACAGGGGGATTCGCGCTATGGCTACACCTTC. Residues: CASRPGQGDSRYGYTF.

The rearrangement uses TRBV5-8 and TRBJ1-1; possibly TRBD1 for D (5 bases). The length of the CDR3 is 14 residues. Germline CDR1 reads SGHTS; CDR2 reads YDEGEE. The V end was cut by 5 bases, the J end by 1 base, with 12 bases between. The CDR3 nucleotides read TGTGCCAGCAGTTGGGGGAGGTCGAACACTGAAGCTTTCTTT. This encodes CASSWGRSNTEAFF.

As DNA, the CDR3 is TGTGCCTGGAGTGTCCCCCGGTCAGGGGGCAACTATGGCTACACCTTC. Its protein is CAWSVPRSGGNYGYTF. The rearrangement links TRBV30 to TRBJ1-2; 8 bases match TRBD1. Per germline, CDR1 GTSNPN and CDR2 SVGIG (reference sequence). V was clipped by 0 bases and J by 2 bases; unmatched bases: 8. The CDR3 runs to 16 residues. The variable domain in full, completed from reference TRBV30 and TRBJ1-2, reads SQTIHQWPATLVQPVGSPLSLECTVEGTSNPNLYWYRQAAGRGLQLLFYSVGIGQISSEVPQNLSASRPQDRQFILSSKKLLLSDSGFYLCAWSVPRSGGNYGYTFGSGTRLTVV.

The CDR3 DNA reads as TGTGCCACCAGCAGAGAGGAGAGCGGGCGTCGAGAGACCCAGTACTTC. It yields the protein CATSREESGRRETQYF. J is TRBJ2-5 and V is TRBV15, with D perhaps matching TRBD2 (6 bases). V was cut by 0 bases and J by 4 bases, with 15 bases left in between. Looked up from germline, CDR1 is LNHNV and CDR2 is YYDKDF (reference sequence). This CDR3 region has 16 residues.

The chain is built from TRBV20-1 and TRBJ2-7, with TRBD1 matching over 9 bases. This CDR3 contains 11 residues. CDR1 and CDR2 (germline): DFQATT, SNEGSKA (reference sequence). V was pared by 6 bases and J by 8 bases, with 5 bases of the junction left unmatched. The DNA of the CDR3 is TGCAGTGCCGACAGGGGGTCCAAGCAGTACTTC. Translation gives CSADRGSKQYF.

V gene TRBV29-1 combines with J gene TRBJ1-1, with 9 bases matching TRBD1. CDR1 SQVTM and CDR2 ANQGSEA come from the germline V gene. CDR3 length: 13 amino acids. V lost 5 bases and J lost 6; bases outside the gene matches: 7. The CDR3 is CSVMTGGKAEAFF. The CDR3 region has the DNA TGCAGCGTTATGACAGGGGGAAAGGCTGAAGCTTTCTTT.

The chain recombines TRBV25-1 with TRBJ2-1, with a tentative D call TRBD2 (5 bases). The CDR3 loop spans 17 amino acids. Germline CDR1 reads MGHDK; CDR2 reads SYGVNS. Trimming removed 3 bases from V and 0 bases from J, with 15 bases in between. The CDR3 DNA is TGTGCCAGCAGTGAGCTGGTAGCGAGGTTCTCCTACAATGAGCAGTTCTTC. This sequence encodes CASSELVARFSYNEQFF.

Here the CDR3 reads CASTRWASGGDEQFF. The CDR3 DNA sequence: TGTGCCAGCACTCGGTGGGCTAGCGGGGGGGATGAGCAGTTCTTC. The V call is TRBV27, the J call TRBJ2-1, with TRBD2 matching over 12 bases. V was pared by 7 bases and J by 8 bases, with 9 bases of the junction left unmatched. CDR3 length: 15 amino acids. Germline V gene lookup returns CDR1 MNHEY and CDR2 SMNVEV (reference sequence).

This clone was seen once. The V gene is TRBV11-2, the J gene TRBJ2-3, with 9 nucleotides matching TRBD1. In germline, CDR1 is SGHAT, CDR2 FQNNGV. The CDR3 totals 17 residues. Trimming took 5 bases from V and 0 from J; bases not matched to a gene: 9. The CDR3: CASSRPWTGESTDTQYF. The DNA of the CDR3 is TGTGCCAGCAGCCGCCCCTGGACAGGGGAAAGCACAGATACGCAGTATTTT.

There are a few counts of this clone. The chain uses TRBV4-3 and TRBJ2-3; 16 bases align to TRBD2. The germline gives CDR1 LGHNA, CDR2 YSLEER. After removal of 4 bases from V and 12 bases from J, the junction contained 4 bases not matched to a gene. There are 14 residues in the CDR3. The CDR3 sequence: CASSLGLAGGTQYF. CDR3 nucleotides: TGCGCCAGCAGCCTGGGACTAGCGGGAGGGACCCAGTATTTT.

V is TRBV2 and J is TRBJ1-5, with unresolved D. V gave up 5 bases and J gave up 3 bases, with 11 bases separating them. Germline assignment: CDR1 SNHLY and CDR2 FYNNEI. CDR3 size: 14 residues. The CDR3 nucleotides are TGTGCCAGCAGTTGGGAGGGATCCAATCAGCCCCAGCATTTT. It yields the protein CASSWEGSNQPQHF.

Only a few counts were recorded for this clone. Written as DNA, the CDR3 is TGTGCCAGCAGTTTTCCGGGACACGGCCGAAATGAAAAACTGTTTTTT. Amino acids: CASSFPGHGRNEKLFF. The V call is TRBV28, the J call TRBJ1-4, with D perhaps matching TRBD1 (6 bases). This CDR3 comprises 16 residues. Trimming stripped 3 bases from V and 5 bases from J, with 16 bases between. Germline V gene data show CDR1 as MDHEN and CDR2 as SYDVKM.

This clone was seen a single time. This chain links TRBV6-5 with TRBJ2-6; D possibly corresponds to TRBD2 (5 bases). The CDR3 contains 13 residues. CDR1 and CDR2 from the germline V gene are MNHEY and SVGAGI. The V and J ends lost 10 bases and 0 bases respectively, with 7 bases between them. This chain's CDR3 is CAILDSGANVLTF. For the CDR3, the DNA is TGTGCCATACTAGACTCTGGGGCCAACGTCCTGACTTTC.

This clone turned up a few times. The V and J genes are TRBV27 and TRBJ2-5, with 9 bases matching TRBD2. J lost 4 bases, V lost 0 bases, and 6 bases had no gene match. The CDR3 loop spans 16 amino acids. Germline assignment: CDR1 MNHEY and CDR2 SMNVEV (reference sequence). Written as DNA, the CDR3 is TGTGCCAGCAGTTTATCGCCGGCTAGCGGGGTAGAGACCCAGTACTTC. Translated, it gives CASSLSPASGVETQYF.

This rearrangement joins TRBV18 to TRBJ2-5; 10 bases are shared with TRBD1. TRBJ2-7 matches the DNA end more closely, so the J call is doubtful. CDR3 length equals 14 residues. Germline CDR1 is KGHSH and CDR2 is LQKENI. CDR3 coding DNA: TGTGCCAGCTCACCGGGACAGGGGCCCCACGAGCAGTACTTC. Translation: CASSPGQGPHEQYF.